A single sample is the source of the 7 T cell receptor beta chains below, sequenced in a study of T cell responses to AZD1222 COVID-19 vaccine. The data were produced by immunoSEQ multiplex PCR, yet TCRdb's version contains in-frame clones alone and is incomplete. The profile shows approximately 70,000 clones, 70% to 90% of them singletons. Specimen: peripheral blood, collected 28 days after the second dose of the MenACWY control vaccine. Every receptor here comes from an adult who received the MenACWY meningococcal vaccine as a control.

The chain uses TRBV18 and TRBJ2-1, with TRBD1 as a possible D gene (5 bases). V lost 5 bases to trimming and J lost 4 bases, with 9 bases between them. Germline lookup yields CDR1 KGHSH and CDR2 LQKENI. The CDR3 runs 13 residues. Here the CDR3 reads CASSLKGYNEQFF. Here the CDR3 DNA reads TGTGCCAGCTCATTAAAGGGGTACAATGAGCAGTTCTTC. Full variable domain (outside the CDR3, taken from reference TRBV18 and TRBJ2-1): NAGVMQNPRHLVRRRGQEARLRCSPMKGHSHVYWYRQLPEEGLKFMVYLQKENIIDESGMPKERFSAEFPKEGPSILRIQQVVRGDSAAYFCASSLKGYNEQFFGPGTRLTVL.

The rearrangement joins TRBV7-2 to TRBJ1-2; D may be TRBD1 (5 bases). Trimming removed 5 bases at V and 10 bases at J, with 14 bases between. The CDR3 contains 12 residues. Germline lookup yields CDR1 SGHTA and CDR2 FQGNSA. The CDR3 loop reads CASSPERGSYTF. The DNA for the CDR3 is TGTGCCAGCAGCCCAGAGAGGGGCTCCTACACCTTC.

The V gene is TRBV7-9, the J gene TRBJ1-4; 7 bases fit TRBD1. With 4 bases clipped from V and 0 bases from J, the junction kept 14 bases outside the gene matches. Germline CDR1 is SEHNR and CDR2 is FQNEAQ (reference sequence). The CDR3 spans 19 residues. The CDR3 nucleotides are TGTGCCAGCAGCTCCCCCCTCAGACAGGGAGGAGCAACTAATGAAAAACTGTTTTTT. Amino acids: CASSSPLRQGGATNEKLFF.

J is TRBJ2-3 and V is TRBV2; 12 nucleotides line up with TRBD1. CDR1 and CDR2 from the germline V gene are SNHLY and FYNNEI. The CDR3 sequence is 15 residues long. V lost 9 bases to trimming and J lost 4 bases; unmatched junction nucleotides: 8. This CDR3 is CARGTGQGASDTQYF. The CDR3 coding sequence is TGTGCCAGAGGGACGGGACAGGGGGCCTCAGATACGCAGTATTTT.

The table lists this clone with a count of one. V usage is TRBV6-5 and J usage is TRBJ2-1; 8 bases are shared with TRBD1. Germline values: CDR1 MNHEY, CDR2 SVGAGI. The junction had 12 bases not matched to a gene; V was cut back by 6 bases and J by 8 bases. This CDR3 is built from 15 residues. The CDR3 DNA is TGTGCCAGCAGGTCGGGACAGGCCGCTGTGCATGAGCAGTTCTTC. It translates to CASRSGQAAVHEQFF.

This sequence joins TRBV6-5 and TRBJ1-2; tentative D call: TRBD1 (6 bases). The CDR3 covers 13 residues. Trimming left V 6 bases short and J 1 base short, with 9 bases between. Germline CDR1 is MNHEY and CDR2 is SVGAGI. CDR3 sequence reads: CASSRDINYGYTF. In DNA form, the CDR3 reads TGTGCCAGCAGCCGGGACATTAACTATGGCTACACCTTC.

The chain has TRBV5-1 and TRBJ1-1; D gene uncertain. V was shortened by 0 bases and J by 2 bases, with 11 bases between the two germline ends. CDR3 length: 15 amino acids. Germline CDR1 SGHRS, CDR2 YFSETQ. The CDR3 loop reads CASSLAGSVNTEAFF. CDR3 bases: TGCGCCAGCAGCTTGGCCGGCTCAGTTAACACTGAAGCTTTCTTT.